This T cell receptor beta chain was obtained from a study of T cell responses to AZD1222 COVID-19 vaccine. Note on this clone: Its matching antigen is unknown.

The protocol was immunoSEQ multiplex PCR, while the TCRdb copy is restricted to in-frame clones and leaves out a portion. The sample has about 180,000 clones, 80% to 90% seen once; the top ten hold more than 7%. Notes on the study in general: There were repertoire samples only from the period after the peak T cell response.

Trimming left V 5 bases short and J 0 bases short, with 11 bases between. This CDR3 has 14 residues. Germline loops: CDR1 MGHRA, CDR2 YSYEKL. This TCR derives from an adult in good health. The chain couples TRBV4-1 to TRBJ2-7; possibly TRBD1 for D (5 bases). The starting material was peripheral blood, obtained on day 0 of AZD1222 vaccination. The CDR3 is CASSWTPSSYEQYF. In DNA form, the CDR3 reads TGCGCCAGCAGCTGGACACCAAGCTCCTACGAGCAGTACTTC.